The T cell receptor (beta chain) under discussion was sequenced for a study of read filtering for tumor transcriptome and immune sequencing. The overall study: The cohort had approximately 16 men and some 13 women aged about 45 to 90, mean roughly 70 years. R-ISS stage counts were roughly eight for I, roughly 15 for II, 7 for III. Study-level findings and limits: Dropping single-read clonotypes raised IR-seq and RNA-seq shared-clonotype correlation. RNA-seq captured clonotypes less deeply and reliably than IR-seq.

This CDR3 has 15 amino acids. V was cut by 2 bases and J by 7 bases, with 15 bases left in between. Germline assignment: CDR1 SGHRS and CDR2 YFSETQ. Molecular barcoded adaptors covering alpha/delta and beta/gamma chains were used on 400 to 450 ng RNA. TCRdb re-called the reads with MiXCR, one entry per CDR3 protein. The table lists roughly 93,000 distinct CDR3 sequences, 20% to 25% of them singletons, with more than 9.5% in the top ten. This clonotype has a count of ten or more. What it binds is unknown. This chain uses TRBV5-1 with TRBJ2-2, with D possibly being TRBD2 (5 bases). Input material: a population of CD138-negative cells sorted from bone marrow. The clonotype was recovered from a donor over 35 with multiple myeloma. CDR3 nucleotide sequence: TGCGCCAGCAGCTTAGGTCTCTTCGGGGTCGGGGAGCTGTTTTTT. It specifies CASSLGLFGVGELFF.